This T cell receptor beta chain was profiled in a study of shared clonotypes between healthy human individuals. Study-wide results and caveats: Shared across a handful of donors were around 5% of the naive CD4 clonotypes. Only a few donors were included, so the genetic and exposure-history diversity represented was limited.

CDR1 is MNHEY and CDR2 is SMNVEV in the germline V gene (reference sequence). J gave up 5 bases and V 10 bases, and 10 bases lay outside the gene matches. The CDR3 sequence is 15 residues long. Naivety among CD8 cells was defined by CD45RO negativity and positive CCR7 selection, thereby excluding terminally differentiated effector memory CD45RA+ cells. Donors, healthy HIV-negative adults, lacked recent acute infections or vaccinations. Produced via immunoSEQ multiplex PCR; TCRdb's table is partial and in-frame only. The sample carries approximately 2,000,000 clones, 90% to 95% recorded once. Comment on this clone: Its cognate antigen is unknown.

The chain uses TRBV27 and TRBJ2-5; 13 bases agree with TRBD2. The TCR was taken from a man aged 18 to 29 in good health. Some clones in this sample may be carry-over from other donors' samples. Input material: naive CD8+ T cells from PBMCs. The CDR3 region is CATGLAGERRETQYF. The CDR3 region has the DNA TGTGCCACCGGACTAGCGGGAGAAAGGAGGGAGACCCAGTACTTC.